One sample yielded the 18 T cell receptor beta chains listed below, sequenced in a study of CD8 T cells in ankylosing spondylitis. TCRdb reprocessed the 5' RACE reads via MiXCR and lists one record per CDR3 protein. The sample includes roughly 130,000 distinct CDR3 sequences, 12% to 15% of them seen just once. Sequencing input: blood, either unsorted or a sorted T cell fraction (not recorded which). These receptors all come from a female donor with ankylosing spondylitis or in good health (not recorded which).

The rearrangement links TRBV28 to TRBJ2-5; 8 nucleotides match TRBD2. V was clipped by 3 bases and J by 0 bases; unmatched bases: 6. This CDR3 comprises 16 residues. The V gene's germline CDR1 is MDHEN and CDR2 SYDVKM. The CDR3 here is CASSFPSGGYQETQYF. CDR3 nucleotides: TGTGCCAGCAGTTTCCCCAGCGGGGGTTACCAAGAGACCCAGTACTTC.

This chain uses TRBV25-1 with TRBJ2-1; the D is unclear. The CDR3 length is 11 residues. Germline V gene data show CDR1 as MGHDK and CDR2 as SYGVNS. The V and J ends lost 4 bases and 10 bases respectively, with 8 bases between them. CDR3 DNA sequence: TGTGCCAGCAGTGTGGTCAGGGAGCAGTTCTTC. Translated: CASSVVREQFF.

This clonotype was detected a few times. The CDR3 region is CASRSGVGSSEAFF. The CDR3 DNA is TGTGCCAGCAGAAGCGGTGTAGGGTCCTCTGAAGCTTTCTTT. The chain employs TRBV12-3 or TRBV12-4 and TRBJ1-1; D unresolved. This CDR3 has 14 amino acids. Trimming took off 6 bases at V and 6 bases at J, with 17 bases between the two ends.

This clonotype showed up many times. The chain employs TRBV20-1 and TRBJ1-3, with TRBD1 matching over 7 bases. V dropped 6 bases and J dropped 3; count of bases not matched to a gene: 5. CDR3 length equals 13 residues. Per the germline V gene, CDR1 is DFQATT and CDR2 is SNEGSKA (reference sequence). The CDR3: CSALQGDGNTIYF. The CDR3 DNA reads TGCAGTGCCCTGCAGGGGGATGGAAACACCATATATTTT.

In this sample, this clonotype turned up a few times. This chain joins TRBV12-3 or TRBV12-4 and TRBJ1-3; D is ambiguous. Trimming cost V 2 bases and J 0 bases, with 5 bases left between them. The CDR3 consists of 14 residues. In nucleotides, the CDR3 is TGTGCCAGCAGTTTACGGATCTCTGGAAACACCATATATTTT. This codes for CASSLRISGNTIYF.

The chain carries TRBV27 and TRBJ2-7, with a tentative D call TRBD2 (5 bases). The CDR3 contains 15 residues. The V gene's germline CDR1 is MNHEY and CDR2 SMNVEV (reference sequence). The V gene lost 0 bases and the J gene lost 4 bases, with 13 bases spanning the gap. The DNA of the CDR3 is TGTGCCAGCAGTTTATCCCCCGGGAACTTTTACGAGCAGTACTTC. Its translation: CASSLSPGNFYEQYF.

This clonotype was counted ten times or more. This chain joins TRBV6-1 and TRBJ2-3; 8 nucleotides agree with TRBD2. This CDR3 region has 15 residues. J lost 1 base, V lost 9 bases, and 9 bases had no gene match. Germline V CDR1 and CDR2: MNHNS, SASEGT. The CDR3 DNA is TGTGCCAGTAAACGGGGGGGCCTCGGCACAGATACGCAGTATTTT. It specifies CASKRGGLGTDTQYF.

This clonotype was counted many times. The genes are TRBV5-1 and TRBJ1-2; possible D gene TRBD1, 6 bases. In germline, CDR1 is SGHRS, CDR2 YFSETQ. CDR3 size: 19 residues. V shed 0 bases and J shed 4 bases, with 25 bases lying between them. DNA for the CDR3: TGCGCCAGCAGCTTGGTAATTCGGTCGGACAGCTACAACTTCTATGGCTACACCTTC. Residues: CASSLVIRSDSYNFYGYTF.

This chain joins TRBV2 and TRBJ2-7, with TRBD2 as a possible D gene (6 bases). CDR1 is SNHLY, CDR2 FYNNEI, per germline. Trimming pared 2 bases from V and 2 bases from J, leaving 13 bases between. CDR3 size: 15 residues. The CDR3 here is CASSETGSVTYEQYF. CDR3 bases: TGTGCCAGCAGTGAAACCGGGAGCGTCACCTACGAGCAGTACTTC.

The chain uses TRBV11-2 and TRBJ2-3; D gene uncertain. This CDR3 region has 16 residues. V was shortened by 3 bases and J by 4 bases, with 17 bases between the two germline ends. Per the germline V gene, CDR1 is SGHAT and CDR2 is FQNNGV. The CDR3 region is CASSFYLRVGADTQYF. The CDR3 bases are TGTGCCAGCAGCTTTTACCTCCGGGTGGGCGCAGATACGCAGTATTTT.

This clonotype was observed many times. The genes are TRBV7-9 and TRBJ2-1; 8 bases are shared with TRBD2. Germline V gene sequence: CDR1 SEHNR, CDR2 FQNEAQ (reference sequence). V lost 2 bases to trimming and J lost 10 bases; unmatched junction nucleotides: 10. This CDR3 spans 15 amino acids. For the CDR3, the DNA is TGTGCCAGCAGCTTATTGGCAGCGGGAGCGAGGGAGCAGTTCTTC. It yields the protein CASSLLAAGAREQFF.

The gene calls are TRBV2 and TRBJ1-1; D possibly corresponds to TRBD1 (5 bases). The germline CDR1 and CDR2 sequences are SNHLY and FYNNEI. The germline V and J ends were trimmed by 2 bases and 5 bases, with 15 bases remaining between them. CDR3 length equals 15 residues. CDR3 in DNA: TGTGCCAGCAGTGAATCCAGGGTCGTTGGGACTGAAGCTTTCTTT. This codes for CASSESRVVGTEAFF.

The chain has TRBV20-1 and TRBJ2-1, with 7 bases aligning to TRBD2. After removal of 3 bases from V and 7 bases from J, the junction contained 18 bases not matched to a gene. CDR1 and CDR2 from the germline V gene are DFQATT and SNEGSKA (reference sequence). CDR3 size: 17 residues. The CDR3 DNA reads TGCAGTGCTAGGGGGGGGTTTGCAGGGAGATTGAGGAATGAGCAGTTCTTC. Its translation: CSARGGFAGRLRNEQFF.

The chain has TRBV3-1 and TRBJ2-4; D may match TRBD1 or TRBD2 (6 bases each). Trimming shortened V by 4 bases and J by 6 bases, and 13 bases separated the two germline ends. Germline V gene sequence: CDR1 LGHDT, CDR2 YNNKEL (reference sequence). This CDR3 is built from 14 residues. The CDR3: CASSLLGGGNIQYF. The CDR3 DNA follows: TGTGCCAGCAGCCTCCTCGGAGGGGGAAACATTCAGTACTTC.

This chain connects TRBV19 to TRBJ2-2, with D unresolved. CDR1 is LNHDA, CDR2 SQIVND, per germline (reference sequence). The CDR3 loop spans 13 amino acids. V was pared by 4 bases and J by 7 bases, with 10 bases between. CDR3 protein: CASSTISGGELFF. In nucleotides, the CDR3 is TGTGCCAGTAGTACTATAAGTGGCGGGGAGCTGTTTTTT. Using reference TRBV19 and TRBJ2-2 for the parts outside the CDR3, the full variable domain is DGGITQSPKYLFRKEGQNVTLSCEQNLNHDAMYWYRQDPGQGLRLIYYSQIVNDFQKGDIAEGYSVSREKKESFPLTVTSAQKNPTAFYLCASSTISGGELFFGEGSRLTVL.

This clonotype was observed a handful of times. The V call is TRBV10-2, the J call TRBJ2-7, with 9 bases lining up with TRBD2. J was trimmed by 0 bases and V by 7 bases; bases with no gene match: 4. Per the germline V gene, CDR1 is WSHSY and CDR2 is SAAADI. This CDR3 contains 14 residues. CDR3 sequence: CASNPSGTSYEQYF. The CDR3 DNA reads TGCGCCAGCAACCCTAGCGGGACCTCCTACGAGCAGTACTTC.

V is TRBV29-1 and J is TRBJ2-3; 7 positions agree with TRBD1. Per the germline V gene, CDR1 is SQVTM and CDR2 is ANQGSEA. CDR3 length: 13 residues. V was clipped by 7 bases and J by 1 base; unmatched bases: 5. CDR3 coding DNA: TGCAGCGCAGACAGGGCCGGCACAGATACGCAGTATTTT. As protein: CSADRAGTDTQYF.

The chain employs TRBV5-1 and TRBJ2-1; TRBD2 might be the D (6 bases). Germline V CDR1 and CDR2: SGHRS, YFSETQ. The length of the CDR3 is 13 residues. V was trimmed by 5 bases and J by 9 bases, leaving 15 bases between them. The CDR3 bases are TGCGCCAGCAGAGTTGCGGACGGGGGTGAGCAGTTCTTC. It codes for CASRVADGGEQFF.